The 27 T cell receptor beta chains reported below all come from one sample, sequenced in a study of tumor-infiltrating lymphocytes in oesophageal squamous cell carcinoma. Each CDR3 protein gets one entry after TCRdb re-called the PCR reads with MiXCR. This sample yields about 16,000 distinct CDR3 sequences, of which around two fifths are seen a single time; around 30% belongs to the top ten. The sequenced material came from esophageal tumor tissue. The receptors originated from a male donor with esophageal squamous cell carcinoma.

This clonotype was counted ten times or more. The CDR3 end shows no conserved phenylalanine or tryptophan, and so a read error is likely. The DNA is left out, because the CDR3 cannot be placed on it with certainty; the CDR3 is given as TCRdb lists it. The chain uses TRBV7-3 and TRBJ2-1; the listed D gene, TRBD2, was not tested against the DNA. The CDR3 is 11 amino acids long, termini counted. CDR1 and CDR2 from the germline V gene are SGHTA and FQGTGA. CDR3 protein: CASSLTPQVAG.

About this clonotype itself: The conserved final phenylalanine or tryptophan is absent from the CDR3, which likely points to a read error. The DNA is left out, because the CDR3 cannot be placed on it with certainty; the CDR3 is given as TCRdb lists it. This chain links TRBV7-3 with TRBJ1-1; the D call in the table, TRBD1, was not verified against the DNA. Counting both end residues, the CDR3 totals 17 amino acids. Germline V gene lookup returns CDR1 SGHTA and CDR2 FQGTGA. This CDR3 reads CASSLAGTEGRSSTSAP.

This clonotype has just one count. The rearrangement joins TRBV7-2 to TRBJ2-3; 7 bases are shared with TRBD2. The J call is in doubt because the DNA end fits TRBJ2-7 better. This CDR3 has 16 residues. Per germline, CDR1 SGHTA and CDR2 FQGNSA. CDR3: CASSLISAGATYEQYF. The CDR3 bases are TGTGCCAGCAGCTTAATCTCGGCGGGAGCGACTTACGAGCAGTACTTC.

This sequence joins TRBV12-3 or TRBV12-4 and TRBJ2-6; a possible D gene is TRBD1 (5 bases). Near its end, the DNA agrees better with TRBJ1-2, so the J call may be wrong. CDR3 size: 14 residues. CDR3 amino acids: CASSLVGPNYGYTF. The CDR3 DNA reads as TGTGCCAGCAGTTTAGTGGGGCCAAACTATGGCTACACCTTC.

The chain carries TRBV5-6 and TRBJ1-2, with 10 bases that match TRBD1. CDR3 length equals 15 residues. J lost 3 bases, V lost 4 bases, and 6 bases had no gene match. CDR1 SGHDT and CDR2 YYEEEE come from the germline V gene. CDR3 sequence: CASSKTGGFDYGYTF. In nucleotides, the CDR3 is TGTGCCAGCAGCAAGACAGGGGGCTTTGACTATGGCTACACCTTC.

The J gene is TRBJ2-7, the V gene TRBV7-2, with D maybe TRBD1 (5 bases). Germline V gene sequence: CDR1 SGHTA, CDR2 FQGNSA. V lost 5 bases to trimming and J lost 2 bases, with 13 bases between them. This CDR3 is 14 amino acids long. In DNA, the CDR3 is TGTGCCAGCAGCAAAGCCGTGGACACCTACGAGCAGTACTTC. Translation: CASSKAVDTYEQYF.

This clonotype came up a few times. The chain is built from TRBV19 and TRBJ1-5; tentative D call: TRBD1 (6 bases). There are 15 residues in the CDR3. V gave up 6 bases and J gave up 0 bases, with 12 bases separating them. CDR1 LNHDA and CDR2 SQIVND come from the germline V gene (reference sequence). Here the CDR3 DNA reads TGTGCCAGTAGGAGGGGGGGGGGTAGCAATCAGCCCCAGCATTTT. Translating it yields CASRRGGGSNQPQHF.

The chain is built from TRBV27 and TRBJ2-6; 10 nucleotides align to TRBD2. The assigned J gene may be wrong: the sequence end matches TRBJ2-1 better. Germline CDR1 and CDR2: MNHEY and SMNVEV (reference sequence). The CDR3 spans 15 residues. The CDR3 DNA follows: TGTGCCAGCAGCCCAACTAGCGGGATAAGGAATGAGCAGTTCTTC. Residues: CASSPTSGIRNEQFF.

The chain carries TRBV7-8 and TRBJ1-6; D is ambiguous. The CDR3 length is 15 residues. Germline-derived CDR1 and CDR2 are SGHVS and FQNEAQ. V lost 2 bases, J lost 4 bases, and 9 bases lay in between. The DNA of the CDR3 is TGTGCCAGCAGCTTAAAGGACCTTTATAATTCACCCCTCCACTTT. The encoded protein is CASSLKDLYNSPLHF. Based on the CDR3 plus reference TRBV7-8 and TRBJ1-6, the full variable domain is GAGVSQSPRYKVAKRGQDVALRCDPISGHVSLFWYQQALGQGPEFLTYFQNEAQLDKSGLPSDRFFAERPEGSVSTLKIQRTQQEDSAVYLCASSLKDLYNSPLHFGNGTRLTVT.

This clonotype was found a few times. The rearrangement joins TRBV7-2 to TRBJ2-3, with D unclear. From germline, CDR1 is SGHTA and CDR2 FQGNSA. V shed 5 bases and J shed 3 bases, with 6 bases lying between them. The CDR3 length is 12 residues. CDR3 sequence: CASSHYTDTQYF. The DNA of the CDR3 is TGTGCCAGCAGCCATTATACAGATACGCAGTATTTT.

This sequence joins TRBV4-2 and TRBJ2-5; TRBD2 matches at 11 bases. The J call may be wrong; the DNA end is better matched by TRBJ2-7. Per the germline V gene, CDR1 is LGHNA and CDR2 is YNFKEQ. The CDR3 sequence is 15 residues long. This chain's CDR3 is CASSQVTSGSYEQYF. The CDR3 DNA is TGTGCCAGCAGCCAAGTTACTAGCGGGAGTTACGAGCAGTACTTC.

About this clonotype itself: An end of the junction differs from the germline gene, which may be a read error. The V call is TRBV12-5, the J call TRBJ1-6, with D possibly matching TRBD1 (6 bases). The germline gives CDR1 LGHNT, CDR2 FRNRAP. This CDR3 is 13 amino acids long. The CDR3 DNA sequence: TGTGCTAGTGGTTCAGGGGTTATCTACGAGCAGTACTTT. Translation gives CASGSGVIYEQYF.

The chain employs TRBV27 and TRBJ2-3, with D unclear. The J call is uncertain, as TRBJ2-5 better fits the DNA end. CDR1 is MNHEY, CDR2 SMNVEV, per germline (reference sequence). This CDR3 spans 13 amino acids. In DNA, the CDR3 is TGTGCCAGCCACGGGCCTCTCGAAAAGACCCAGTACTTC. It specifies CASHGPLEKTQYF.

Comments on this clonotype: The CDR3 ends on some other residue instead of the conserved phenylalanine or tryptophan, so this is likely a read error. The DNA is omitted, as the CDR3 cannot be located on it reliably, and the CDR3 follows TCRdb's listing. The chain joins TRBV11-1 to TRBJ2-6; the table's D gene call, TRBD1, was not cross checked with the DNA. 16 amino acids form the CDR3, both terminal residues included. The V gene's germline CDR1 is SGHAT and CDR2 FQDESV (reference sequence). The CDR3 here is CASSLDGTVYGYTFGP.

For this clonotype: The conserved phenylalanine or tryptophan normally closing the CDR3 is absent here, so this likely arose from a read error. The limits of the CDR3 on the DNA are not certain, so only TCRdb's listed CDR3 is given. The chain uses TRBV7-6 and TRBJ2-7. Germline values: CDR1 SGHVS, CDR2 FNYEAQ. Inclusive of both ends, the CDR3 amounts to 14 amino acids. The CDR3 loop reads CASSLENYGYTFGS.

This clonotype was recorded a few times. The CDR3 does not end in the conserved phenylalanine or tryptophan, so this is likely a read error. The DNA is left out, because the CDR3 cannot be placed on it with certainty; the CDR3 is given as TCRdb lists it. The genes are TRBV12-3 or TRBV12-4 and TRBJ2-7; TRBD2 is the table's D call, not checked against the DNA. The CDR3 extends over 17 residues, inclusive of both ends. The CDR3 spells CASSLGRGGQETQYFGS.

CDR3 region: CASRRTGQNTDTQYF. In DNA, the CDR3 is TGTGCCAGCAGGAGGACAGGGCAAAACACAGATACGCAGTATTTT. The V and J genes are TRBV2 and TRBJ2-3; 8 bases agree with TRBD1. The CDR3 length is 15 residues. V lost 6 bases to trimming and J lost 2 bases; unmatched junction nucleotides: 7. The germline CDR1 and CDR2 sequences are SNHLY and FYNNEI.

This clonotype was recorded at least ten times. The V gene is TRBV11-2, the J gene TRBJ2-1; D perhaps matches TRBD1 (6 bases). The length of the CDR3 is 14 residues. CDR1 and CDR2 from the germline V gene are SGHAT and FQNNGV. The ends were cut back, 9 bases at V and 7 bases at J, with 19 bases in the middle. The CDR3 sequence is CASNHYRAENEQFF. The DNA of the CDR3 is TGTGCCAGTAACCATTACAGGGCAGAGAATGAGCAGTTCTTC.

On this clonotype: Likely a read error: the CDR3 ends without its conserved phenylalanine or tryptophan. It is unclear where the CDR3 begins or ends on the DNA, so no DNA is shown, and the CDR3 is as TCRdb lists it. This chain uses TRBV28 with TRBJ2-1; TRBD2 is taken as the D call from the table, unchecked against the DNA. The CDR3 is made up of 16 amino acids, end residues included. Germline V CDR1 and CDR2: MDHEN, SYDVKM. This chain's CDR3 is CASSFMDGNSPLHFGN.

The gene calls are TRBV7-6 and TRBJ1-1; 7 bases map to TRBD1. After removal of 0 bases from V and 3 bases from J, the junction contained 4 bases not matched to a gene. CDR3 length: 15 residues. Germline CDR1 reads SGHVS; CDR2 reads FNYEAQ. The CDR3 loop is CASSLAHRGDTEAFF. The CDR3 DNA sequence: TGTGCCAGCAGCTTAGCACACAGGGGTGACACTGAAGCTTTCTTT. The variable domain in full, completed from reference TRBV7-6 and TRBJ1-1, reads GAGVSQSPRYKVTKRGQDVALRCDPISGHVSLYWYRQALGQGPEFLTYFNYEAQQDKSGLPNDRFSAERPEGSISTLTIQRTEQRDSAMYRCASSLAHRGDTEAFFGQGTRLTVV.

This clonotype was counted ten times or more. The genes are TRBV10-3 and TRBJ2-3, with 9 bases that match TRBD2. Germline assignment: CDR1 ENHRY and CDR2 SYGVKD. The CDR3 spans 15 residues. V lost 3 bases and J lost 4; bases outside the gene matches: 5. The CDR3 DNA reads TGTGCCATCAGTGACCGGCGGGAGGGGTCAGATACGCAGTATTTT. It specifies CAISDRREGSDTQYF.

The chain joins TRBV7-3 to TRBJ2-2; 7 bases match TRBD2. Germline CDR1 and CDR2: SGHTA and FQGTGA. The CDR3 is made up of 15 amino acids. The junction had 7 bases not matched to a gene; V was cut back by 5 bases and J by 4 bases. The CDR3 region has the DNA TGTGCCAGCAGCCACGGACTAGGACCCACCGGGGAGCTGTTTTTT. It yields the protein CASSHGLGPTGELFF.

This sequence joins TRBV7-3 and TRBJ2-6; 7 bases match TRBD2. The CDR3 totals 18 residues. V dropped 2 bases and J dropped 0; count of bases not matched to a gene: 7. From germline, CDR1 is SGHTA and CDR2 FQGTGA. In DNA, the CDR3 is TGTGCCAGCAGCTTATCTGGGAGGGCCCCCTCTGGGGCCAACGTCCTGACTTTC. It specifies CASSLSGRAPSGANVLTF.

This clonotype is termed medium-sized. CDR3 amino acids: CASSPQQGFVNQPQHF. As DNA, the CDR3 is TGTGCCAGCAGCCCACAACAGGGTTTTGTCAATCAGCCCCAGCATTTT. V and J are TRBV7-6 and TRBJ1-5, with D tentatively TRBD1 (6 bases). Deletions cut 5 bases from V and 3 bases from J, with 17 bases between. The length of the CDR3 is 16 residues. Germline CDR1 SGHVS, CDR2 FNYEAQ.

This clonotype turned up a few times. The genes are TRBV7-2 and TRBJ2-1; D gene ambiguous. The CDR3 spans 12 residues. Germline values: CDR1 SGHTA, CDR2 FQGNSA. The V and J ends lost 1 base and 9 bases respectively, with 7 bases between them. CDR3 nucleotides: TGTGCCAGCAGCTTAGGAGTTGTTGAGCAGTTCTTC. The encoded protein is CASSLGVVEQFF.

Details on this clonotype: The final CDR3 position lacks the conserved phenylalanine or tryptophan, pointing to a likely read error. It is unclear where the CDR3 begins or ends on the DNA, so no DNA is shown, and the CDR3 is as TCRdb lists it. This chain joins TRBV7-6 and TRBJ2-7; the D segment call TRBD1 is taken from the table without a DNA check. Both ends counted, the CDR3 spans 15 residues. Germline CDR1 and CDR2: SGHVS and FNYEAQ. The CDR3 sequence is CASSQGQGREQYFGS.

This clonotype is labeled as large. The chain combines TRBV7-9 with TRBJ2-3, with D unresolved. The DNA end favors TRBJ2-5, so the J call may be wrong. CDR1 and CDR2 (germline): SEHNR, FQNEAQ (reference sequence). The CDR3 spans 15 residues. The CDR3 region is CASSSGPSQQETQYF. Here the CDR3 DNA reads TGTGCCAGCAGCTCTGGACCCTCCCAGCAAGAGACCCAGTACTTC.